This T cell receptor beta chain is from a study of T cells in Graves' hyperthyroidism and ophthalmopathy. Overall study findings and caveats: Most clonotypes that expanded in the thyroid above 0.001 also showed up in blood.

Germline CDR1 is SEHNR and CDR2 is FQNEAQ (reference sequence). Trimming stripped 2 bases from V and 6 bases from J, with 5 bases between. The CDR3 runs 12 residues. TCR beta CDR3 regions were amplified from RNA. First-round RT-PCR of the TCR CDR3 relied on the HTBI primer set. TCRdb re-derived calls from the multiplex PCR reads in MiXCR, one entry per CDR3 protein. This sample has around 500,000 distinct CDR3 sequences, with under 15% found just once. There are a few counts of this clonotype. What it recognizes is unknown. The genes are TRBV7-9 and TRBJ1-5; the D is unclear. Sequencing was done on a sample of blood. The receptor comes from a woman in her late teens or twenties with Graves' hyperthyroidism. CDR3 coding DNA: TGTGCCAGCAGCTTAAGGTTTCAGCCCCAGCATTTT. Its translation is CASSLRFQPQHF.